This is a list of T cell receptor beta chains from one sample in a study of CD8+CD57+ T cells in acquired aplastic anemia. TCRdb recomputed calls from the reads with MiXCR, one row per CDR3 protein. The sample consists of around 170,000 distinct CDR3 sequences, nearly 50% of them appearing once. Sequences were obtained from sorted CD4+, CD8+, or CD8+CD57+ T cells (not recorded which) from PBMCs. Every receptor here comes from a human donor with aplastic anemia. Both conserved end residues are part of each CDR3. D genes are given only for firm matches. The size field is filled for only some rows; it gives once, few, many or a size class.

>TRBV25-1|15|-|-|TRBJ1-1
TGTGCCAGCAGTGAATACGAGGGCGCGGGCACTGAAGCTTTCTTT
CASSEYEGAGTEAFF
>TRBV24-1|17|many|TRBD1|TRBJ2-1
TGTGCCACCAGTGATTCCGTTGTGGGACAGGGGGGCAATGAGCAGTTCTTC
CATSDSVVGQGGNEQFF
>TRBV25-1|16|many|-|TRBJ1-3
TGTGCCAGCAGTGAATTAGTGCACGCCGGACGAAACACCATATATTTT
CASSELVHAGRNTIYF
>TRBV29-1|12|-|-|TRBJ1-2
TGCAGCGTTCACGGGACACTCTATGGCTACACCTTC
CSVHGTLYGYTF
>TRBV20-1|14|-|-|TRBJ2-7
TGCAGTGCTAGAGGGCAGGGGGGATTCGGCGAGCAGTACTTC
CSARGQGGFGEQYF
>TRBV9|17|many|TRBD1|TRBJ1-6
TGTGCCAGCAGCGTGGCCGGACAGGGAAATCATAATTCACCCCTCCACTTT
CASSVAGQGNHNSPLHF
>TRBV10-3|14|-|-|TRBJ2-5
TGTGCCATCAGTCCGCCCGGGAAGCAAGAGACCCAGTACTTC
CAISPPGKQETQYF
>TRBV13|15|-|TRBD2|TRBJ2-4
TGTGCCAGTATGACTAGCGGGACGAGCAAAAACATTCAGTACTTC
CASMTSGTSKNIQYF
>TRBV9|11|many|-|TRBJ2-7
TGTGCCAGCAGCCCCTTCTACGAGCAGTACTTC
CASSPFYEQYF
>TRBV9|17|many|-|TRBJ1-5
TGTGCCAGCAGCGTAGGCCCGGGGGGGGCGAGCAATCAGCCCCAGCATTTT
CASSVGPGGASNQPQHF
>TRBV5-1|12|-|TRBD2|TRBJ2-5
TGCGCCAGCAGCGTTGGCGGGGGGACCCAGTACTTC
CASSVGGGTQYF
>TRBV20-1|15|few|-|TRBJ2-3
TGCAGTGCTAAGCCCGGGTCTTTCCCCACAGATACGCAGTATTTT
CSAKPGSFPTDTQYF
>TRBV11-2|16|many|TRBD1|TRBJ2-7
TGTGCCAGCAGGTTTCTCGTCGGGACAGGGGGAAACGAGCAGTACTTC
CASRFLVGTGGNEQYF
>TRBV11-1|12|-|TRBD2|TRBJ2-7
TGTGCCAGCAGCGAAGGGGAGGGCGAGCAGTACTTC
CASSEGEGEQYF
>TRBV20-1|13|once|TRBD1|TRBJ1-1
TGCAGTACCCGGACAGGGGGCGCGACTGAAGCTTTCTTT
CSTRTGGATEAFF
>TRBV24-1|13|few|-|TRBJ2-2
TGTGCCACCCGCAAGTCCTTCGCCGGGGAGCTGTTTTTT
CATRKSFAGELFF
>TRBV12-3/TRBV12-4|15|many|TRBD1|TRBJ1-1
TGTGCCAGCAGTCGTACAGGGGCCCTAAGGGCTGAAGCTTTCTTT
CASSRTGALRAEAFF
>TRBV2|15|-|TRBD1|TRBJ2-5
TGTGCCAGCAGCCGTTCGACAGGGGGATTGGAGACCCAGTACTTC
CASSRSTGGLETQYF
>TRBV5-1|15|-|TRBD1|TRBJ1-3
TGCGCCAGCCCCCGGGGGGACAGCTCTGGAAACACCATATATTTT
CASPRGDSSGNTIYF
>TRBV24-1|14|many|TRBD1|TRBJ2-1
TGTGCCACCAGTGGAGTGACAGGGAAGAATGAGCAGTTCTTC
CATSGVTGKNEQFF
>TRBV20-1|14|-|TRBD2|TRBJ2-5
TGCAGTGCTAGTACTAGCGGGGGAGCGGTGACCCAGTACTTC
CSASTSGGAVTQYF
>TRBV7-9|13|-|TRBD1|TRBJ2-7
TGTGCCAGCAGCCGGGACAGTACCTACGAGCAGTACTTC
CASSRDSTYEQYF
>TRBV20-1|14|-|-|TRBJ2-3
TGCAGTACTCAGTTGGGGGGAAGCACAGATACGCAGTATTTT
CSTQLGGSTDTQYF
>TRBV7-2|17|-|TRBD1|TRBJ1-5
TGTGCCAGCAGCTTAGCGGGAGGGGGCGTAACCAATCAGCCCCAGCATTTT
CASSLAGGGVTNQPQHF
>TRBV7-8|12|many|-|TRBJ2-7
TGTGCCAGCAGCTTAGCCGGCGACGAGCAGTACTTC
CASSLAGDEQYF
>TRBV20-1|12|-|-|TRBJ2-7
TGCAGTGCTAGAGCGGCCACGGACGAGCAGTACTTC
CSARAATDEQYF
>TRBV5-6|15|-|-|TRBJ2-5
TGTGCCAGCAGCCCGGCGCAAGGGTACCAAGAGACCCAGTACTTC
CASSPAQGYQETQYF
>TRBV5-1|15|few|TRBD1|TRBJ2-1
TGCGCCAGCAGCCGGGGGACAGGGGGCTTCGATGAGCAGTTCTTC
CASSRGTGGFDEQFF
>TRBV9|16|-|TRBD2|TRBJ2-5
TGTGCCAGCAGCGTAGAGGCTAGCGGGTCCCAAGAGACCCAGTACTTC
CASSVEASGSQETQYF
>TRBV5-6|15|once|-|TRBJ2-1
TGTGCCAGCAGCCCCACCCCGTTTAGGGACAATGAGCAGTTCTTC
CASSPTPFRDNEQFF
>TRBV15|14|many|-|TRBJ2-7
TGTGCCACCAGCAAAGGGCGGAATAACTACGAGCAGTACTTC
CATSKGRNNYEQYF
>TRBV15|15|-|-|TRBJ1-4
TGTGCCACCAGCAGAGACAGGTGGAATAATGAAAAACTGTTTTTT
CATSRDRWNNEKLFF